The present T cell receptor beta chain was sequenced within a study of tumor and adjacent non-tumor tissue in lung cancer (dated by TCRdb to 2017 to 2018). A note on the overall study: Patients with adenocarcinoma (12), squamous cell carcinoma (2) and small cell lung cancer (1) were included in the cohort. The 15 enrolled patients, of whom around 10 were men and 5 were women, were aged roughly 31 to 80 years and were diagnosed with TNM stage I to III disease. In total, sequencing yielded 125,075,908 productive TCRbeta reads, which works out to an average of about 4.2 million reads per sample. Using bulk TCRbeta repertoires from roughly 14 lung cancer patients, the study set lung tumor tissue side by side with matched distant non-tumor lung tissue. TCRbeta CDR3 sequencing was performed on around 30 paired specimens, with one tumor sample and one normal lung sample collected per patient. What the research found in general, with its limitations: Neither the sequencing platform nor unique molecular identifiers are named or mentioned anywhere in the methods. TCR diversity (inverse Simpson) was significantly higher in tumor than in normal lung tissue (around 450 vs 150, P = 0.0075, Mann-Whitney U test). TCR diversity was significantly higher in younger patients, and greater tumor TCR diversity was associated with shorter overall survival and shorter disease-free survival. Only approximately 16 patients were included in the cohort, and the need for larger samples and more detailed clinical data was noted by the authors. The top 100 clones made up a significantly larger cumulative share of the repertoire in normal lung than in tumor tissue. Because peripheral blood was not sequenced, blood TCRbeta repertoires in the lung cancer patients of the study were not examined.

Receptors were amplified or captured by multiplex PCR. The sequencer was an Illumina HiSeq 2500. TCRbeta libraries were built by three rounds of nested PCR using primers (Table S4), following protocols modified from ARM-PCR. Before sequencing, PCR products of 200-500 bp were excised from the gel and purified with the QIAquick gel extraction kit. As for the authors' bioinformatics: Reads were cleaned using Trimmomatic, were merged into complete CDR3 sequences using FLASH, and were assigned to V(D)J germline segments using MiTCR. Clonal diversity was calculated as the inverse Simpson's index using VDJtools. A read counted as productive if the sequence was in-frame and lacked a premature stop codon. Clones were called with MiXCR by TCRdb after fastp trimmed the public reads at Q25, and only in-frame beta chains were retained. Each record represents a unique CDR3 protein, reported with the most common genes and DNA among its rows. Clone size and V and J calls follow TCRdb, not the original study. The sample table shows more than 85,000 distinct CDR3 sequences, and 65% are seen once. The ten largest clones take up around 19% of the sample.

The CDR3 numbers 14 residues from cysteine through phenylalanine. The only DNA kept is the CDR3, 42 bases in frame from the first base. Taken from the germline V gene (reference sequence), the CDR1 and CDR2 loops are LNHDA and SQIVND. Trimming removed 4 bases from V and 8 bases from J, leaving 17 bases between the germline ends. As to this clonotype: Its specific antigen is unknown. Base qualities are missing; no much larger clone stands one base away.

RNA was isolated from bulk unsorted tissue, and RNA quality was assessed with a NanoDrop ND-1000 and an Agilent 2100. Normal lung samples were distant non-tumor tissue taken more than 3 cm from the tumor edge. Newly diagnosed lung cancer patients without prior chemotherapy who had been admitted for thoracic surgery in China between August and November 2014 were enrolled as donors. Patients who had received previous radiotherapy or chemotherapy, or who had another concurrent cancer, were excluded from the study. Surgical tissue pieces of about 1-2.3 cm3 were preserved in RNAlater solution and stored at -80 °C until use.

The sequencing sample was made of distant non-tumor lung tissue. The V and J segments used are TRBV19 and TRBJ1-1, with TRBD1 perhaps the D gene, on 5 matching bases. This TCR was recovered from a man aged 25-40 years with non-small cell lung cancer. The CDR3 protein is CASSTSDGWGEAFF. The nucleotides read TGTGCCAGTAGTACATCGGACGGATGGGGGGAAGCTTTCTTT.